Shown below are 22 T cell receptor beta chains from a single sample sequenced in a study of human T cells and chemical hapten exposure. Time point: patch test 3, about 24 weeks after DPC sensitization. Noted treatment: therapeutic diphenylcyclopropenone sensitization with weekly scalp DPC. TCRdb recomputed calls from the RACE reads with MiXCR, one row per CDR3 protein. The table lists 30,000 or so distinct CDR3 sequences, about 5% of them singletons, with around 5.7% in the top ten. The specimen was whole blood, collected in connection with sensitization to the hapten diphenylcyclopropenone (DPC). These receptors all stem from a man in his thirties or forties with alopecia areata. Some clones in this sample may be carry-over from other donors' samples.

The sample holds a few counts of this clonotype. This chain links TRBV27 with TRBJ1-1, with 8 bases identical to TRBD1. CDR1 MNHEY and CDR2 SMNVEV come from the germline V gene (reference sequence). The CDR3 has 14 amino acids. V trimming: 6 bases; J trimming: 4 bases; junction bases outside the gene matches: 7. Here the CDR3 reads CASSILTGGTEAFF. The CDR3 DNA sequence: TGTGCCAGCAGCATACTCACAGGGGGCACTGAAGCTTTCTTT.

The sample holds many counts of this clonotype. The chain has TRBV20-1 and TRBJ1-4; D is undetermined. V shed 1 base and J shed 7 bases, with 19 bases lying between them. The CDR3 contains 16 residues. CDR1 and CDR2 from the germline V gene are DFQATT and SNEGSKA (reference sequence). The DNA of the CDR3 is TGCAGTGCTAGAGCCCTGTCGGAAGGTCCAGGTGAAAAACTGTTTTTT. Protein product: CSARALSEGPGEKLFF.

Many counts were recorded for this clonotype. J is TRBJ2-1 and V is TRBV3-1; either TRBD1 or TRBD2 may supply D (5 bases each). V was trimmed by 4 bases and J by 5 bases, leaving 18 bases between them. CDR1 is LGHDT, CDR2 YNNKEL, per germline (reference sequence). The CDR3 covers 16 residues. The DNA of the CDR3 is TGTGCCAGCAGCCGAATGGGTATGGGGGAAGACAATGAGCAGTTCTTC. Translation gives CASSRMGMGEDNEQFF.

This clonotype was counted at least ten times. The rearrangement uses TRBV7-2 and TRBJ2-1; D call uncertain. The CDR3 runs to 11 residues. Germline-derived CDR1 and CDR2 are SGHTA and FQGNSA. Deletions cut 5 bases from V and 5 bases from J, with 4 bases between. For the CDR3, the DNA is TGTGCCAGCAGCGAGAACAATGAGCAGTTCTTC. The encoded protein is CASSENNEQFF.

This clonotype has ten or more counts. The CDR3 nucleotides are TGCAGCGTTCGACGCGGGCCGGAATTCTACGAGCAGTACTTC. Encoded protein: CSVRRGPEFYEQYF. The chain links TRBV29-1 to TRBJ2-7; maybe TRBD2 (5 bases). With 5 bases removed from V and 3 bases from J, the gap between germline ends came to 17 bases. CDR1 is SQVTM, CDR2 ANQGSEA, per germline. The CDR3 spans 14 residues.

Ten or more counts support this clonotype. This rearrangement joins TRBV6-1 to TRBJ1-5, with D unresolved. With 7 bases removed from V and 4 bases from J, the gap between germline ends came to 23 bases. This CDR3 has 17 amino acids. The germline CDR1 and CDR2 sequences are MNHNS and SASEGT. DNA of the CDR3: TGTGCCAGCACTATTGGAGCGCTCACCCGAGAAAATCAGCCCCAGCATTTT. This sequence encodes CASTIGALTRENQPQHF.

This clonotype was seen at least ten times. The rearrangement uses TRBV2 and TRBJ2-1, with D unclear. Between the trimmed V and J ends, which lost 5 bases and 6 bases, there was a span of 17 bases. From germline, CDR1 is SNHLY and CDR2 FYNNEI. The CDR3 totals 15 residues. CDR3 coding DNA: TGTGCCAGCAGTAGTAGCCAGATTCTACTCAATGAGCAGTTCTTC. Translation: CASSSSQILLNEQFF.

This clonotype was detected many times. The chain couples TRBV6-2 or TRBV6-3 to TRBJ2-7; D uncertain. V gave up 0 bases and J gave up 0 bases, with 12 bases separating them. This CDR3 spans 16 amino acids. Per germline, CDR1 MNHEY and CDR2 SVGEGT. This CDR3 reads CASSYSDGPTSYEQYF. The CDR3 DNA sequence: TGTGCCAGCAGTTACTCAGACGGGCCGACCTCCTACGAGCAGTACTTC.

This clonotype was seen a handful of times. The J gene is TRBJ2-1, the V gene TRBV6-2 or TRBV6-3; TRBD2 is a possible D gene (5 bases). The CDR3 has 16 amino acids. Germline V lookup: CDR1 MNHEY, CDR2 SVGEGT. V shed 2 bases and J shed 3 bases, with 14 bases lying between them. CDR3 sequence reads: CASSYGKAVVYNEQFF. CDR3 nucleotides: TGTGCCAGCAGTTACGGGAAAGCGGTGGTCTACAATGAGCAGTTCTTC.

Ten or more counts support this clonotype. The rearrangement uses TRBV27 and TRBJ1-6, with 7 positions matching TRBD1. The CDR3 totals 14 residues. V gave up 6 bases and J gave up 7 bases; unmatched junction bases: 6. Looked up from germline, CDR1 is MNHEY and CDR2 is SMNVEV (reference sequence). CDR3 amino acids: CASSTDRENSPLHF. In DNA, the CDR3 is TGTGCCAGCAGCACCGACAGGGAAAATTCACCCCTCCACTTT.

This clonotype was counted ten times or more. The chain recombines TRBV12-3 or TRBV12-4 with TRBJ2-7, with D uncertain. Deletions cut 6 bases from V and 2 bases from J, with 5 bases between. The CDR3 is 11 residues long. DNA of the CDR3: TGTGCCAGCAGCTCCGCCTACGAGCAGTACTTC. Translation: CASSSAYEQYF.

This clonotype was counted many times. The J gene is TRBJ2-5, the V gene TRBV24-1, with TRBD1 matching over 7 bases. This CDR3 is built from 13 residues. V was clipped by 5 bases and J by 4 bases; unmatched bases: 3. CDR1 and CDR2 (germline): KGHDR, SFDVKD. The CDR3 DNA is TGTGCCACCAGTGGGGCAGGGGGAGAGACCCAGTACTTC. It translates to CATSGAGGETQYF.

This clonotype was seen at least ten times. The chain employs TRBV19 and TRBJ1-5; no clear D. The V end lost 8 bases, the J end lost 0 bases, and 11 bases lay between the germline ends. Germline V gives CDR1 LNHDA, CDR2 SQIVND (reference sequence). The CDR3 has 14 residues. DNA for the CDR3: TGTGCCAGTGCGGCCCAGTATAGCAATCAGCCCCAGCATTTT. This codes for CASAAQYSNQPQHF.

This clonotype has at least ten counts. This chain uses TRBV2 with TRBJ2-2; D perhaps matches TRBD2 (6 bases). Germline V CDR1 and CDR2: SNHLY, FYNNEI. V dropped 7 bases and J dropped 6 bases, with 12 bases sitting between them. The CDR3 length is 13 residues. CDR3 loop: CASTPGRPGELFF. The CDR3, as DNA: TGTGCCAGCACCCCAGGGAGGCCCGGGGAGCTGTTTTTT.

This clonotype was seen many times. The chain carries TRBV29-1 and TRBJ2-3; the D gene is possibly TRBD1 (5 bases). The CDR3 is made up of 15 amino acids. Trimming pared 3 bases from V and 2 bases from J, leaving 15 bases between. Germline lookup yields CDR1 SQVTM and CDR2 ANQGSEA. CDR3 loop: CSVDEAGRLTDTQYF. CDR3 DNA sequence: TGCAGCGTTGATGAGGCAGGGCGTCTCACAGATACGCAGTATTTT.

There are many counts of this clonotype. This sequence joins TRBV5-5 and TRBJ1-1; no definite D call. The CDR3 is made up of 14 amino acids. Germline assignment: CDR1 SGHKS and CDR2 YYEKEE (reference sequence). Trimming pared 0 bases from V and 4 bases from J, leaving 10 bases between. CDR3 nucleotide sequence: TGTGCCAGCAGCTTGGAAGGGTTTGTCACTGAAGCTTTCTTT. This gives the protein CASSLEGFVTEAFF.

Ten or more counts support this clonotype. The chain is built from TRBV18 and TRBJ2-1; 8 bases agree with TRBD1. V trimming: 2 bases; J trimming: 7 bases; junction bases outside the gene matches: 10. CDR1 and CDR2 (germline): KGHSH, LQKENI. The CDR3 has 16 amino acids. CDR3 nucleotide sequence: TGTGCCAGCTCACCAAACTTTGGGACAGGTGATAATGAGCAGTTCTTC. Its translation is CASSPNFGTGDNEQFF. Full variable domain (missing parts from reference TRBV18 and TRBJ2-1): NAGVMQNPRHLVRRRGQEARLRCSPMKGHSHVYWYRQLPEEGLKFMVYLQKENIIDESGMPKERFSAEFPKEGPSILRIQQVVRGDSAAYFCASSPNFGTGDNEQFFGPGTRLTVL.

This chain uses TRBV7-2 with TRBJ2-1, with 8 bases that match TRBD2. Germline trimming cut 5 bases from V and 8 bases from J; bases unmatched to any gene: 14. Germline assignment: CDR1 SGHTA and CDR2 FQGNSA. CDR3 length: 16 amino acids. The chain's CDR3 is CASSPRTGGRSHEQFF. The CDR3 nucleotides read TGTGCCAGCAGCCCGAGAACGGGCGGGAGGTCCCATGAGCAGTTCTTC.

There are many counts of this clonotype. The chain joins TRBV7-9 to TRBJ2-5; D is unclear. CDR1 is SEHNR and CDR2 is FQNEAQ in the germline V gene (reference sequence). The CDR3 is made up of 12 amino acids. Trimming left V 5 bases short and J 2 bases short, with 6 bases between. The CDR3 region is CASSGLQETQYF. CDR3 in DNA: TGTGCCAGCAGCGGGTTACAAGAGACCCAGTACTTC. Full variable domain (outside the CDR3, taken from reference TRBV7-9 and TRBJ2-5): DTGVSQNPRHKITKRGQNVTFRCDPISEHNRLYWYRQTLGQGPEFLTYFQNEAQLEKSRLLSDRFSAERPKGSFSTLEIQRTEQGDSAMYLCASSGLQETQYFGPGTRLLVL.

This clonotype was counted ten times or more. This sequence joins TRBV2 and TRBJ1-6, with 8 bases aligning to TRBD1. Germline CDR1 is SNHLY and CDR2 is FYNNEI. The CDR3 is 13 amino acids. V gave up 10 bases and J gave up 8 bases; unmatched junction bases: 7. The CDR3 here is CATRTGPYSPLHF. The CDR3 nucleotides are TGTGCCACACGGACAGGGCCTTATTCACCCCTCCACTTT.

This clonotype was recorded many times. This chain joins TRBV30 and TRBJ1-1; 8 bases line up with TRBD1. The CDR3 is 18 amino acids. In germline, CDR1 is GTSNPN, CDR2 SVGIG (reference sequence). V lost 4 bases and J lost 7; bases outside the gene matches: 23. The DNA for the CDR3 is TGTGCCTGGAAGTTTCCCCCACACAAGACAGGGGAATACGGTGAAGCTTTCTTT. Its protein product is CAWKFPPHKTGEYGEAFF. The full variable domain, rest sourced from reference TRBV30 and TRBJ1-1, is SQTIHQWPATLVQPVGSPLSLECTVEGTSNPNLYWYRQAAGRGLQLLFYSVGIGQISSEVPQNLSASRPQDRQFILSSKKLLLSDSGFYLCAWKFPPHKTGEYGEAFFGQGTRLTVV.

The table lists this clonotype with many counts. CDR3 residues: CASSQEFSGNTIYF. CDR3 in DNA: TGTGCCAGCAGCCAAGAGTTCTCTGGAAACACCATATATTTT. The J gene is TRBJ1-3, the V gene TRBV3-1; unclear D gene. Per germline, CDR1 LGHDT and CDR2 YNNKEL (reference sequence). Trimming pared 0 bases from V and 0 bases from J, leaving 3 bases between. This CDR3 comprises 14 residues.